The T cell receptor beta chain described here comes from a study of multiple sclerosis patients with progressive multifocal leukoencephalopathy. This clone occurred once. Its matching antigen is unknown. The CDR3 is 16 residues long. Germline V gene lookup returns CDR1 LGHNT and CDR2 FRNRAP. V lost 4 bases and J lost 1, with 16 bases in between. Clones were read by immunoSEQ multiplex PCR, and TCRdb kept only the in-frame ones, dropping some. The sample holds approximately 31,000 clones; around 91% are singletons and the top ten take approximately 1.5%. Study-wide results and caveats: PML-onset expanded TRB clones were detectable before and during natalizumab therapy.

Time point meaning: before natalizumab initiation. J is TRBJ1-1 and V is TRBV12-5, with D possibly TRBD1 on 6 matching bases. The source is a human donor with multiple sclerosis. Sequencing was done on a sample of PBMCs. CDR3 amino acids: CASGSPSGHRNTEAFF. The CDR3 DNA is TGTGCTAGTGGTTCCCCCTCGGGACATAGGAACACTGAAGCTTTCTTT.